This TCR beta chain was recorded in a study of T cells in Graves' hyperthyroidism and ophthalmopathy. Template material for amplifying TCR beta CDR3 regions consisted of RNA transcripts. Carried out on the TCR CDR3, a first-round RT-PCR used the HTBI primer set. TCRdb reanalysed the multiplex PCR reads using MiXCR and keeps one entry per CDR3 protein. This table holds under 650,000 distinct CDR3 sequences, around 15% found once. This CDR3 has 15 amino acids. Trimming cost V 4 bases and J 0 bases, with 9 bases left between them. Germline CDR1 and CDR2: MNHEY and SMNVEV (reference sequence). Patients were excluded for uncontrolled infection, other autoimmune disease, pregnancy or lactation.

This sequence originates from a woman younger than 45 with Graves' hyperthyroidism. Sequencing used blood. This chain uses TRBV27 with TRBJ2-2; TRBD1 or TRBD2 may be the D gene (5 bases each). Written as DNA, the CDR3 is TGTGCCAGCAGTTACGGGACGGCGAACACCGGGGAGCTGTTTTTT. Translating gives CASSYGTANTGELFF.